The TCR beta chain described here comes from a study of molecular identifiers for immune sequencing clone quantification. This CDR3 comprises 15 residues. Germline V gene data show CDR1 as LNHNV and CDR2 as YYDKDF (reference sequence). Unmatched junction bases numbered 5, after V lost 9 bases and J lost 0 bases. General study points: Should identical TCR molecules share a barcode, the sizes of highly expanded clones could be underestimated. In naive cells, clones above 20 RNA copies held under 1% of molecules, whereas in effector cells they held over 97%.

This clonotype was detected only a few times. Antigen specificity is unknown. Each CDR3 protein gets one entry after TCRdb re-called the PCR reads with MiXCR. The repertoire holds about 320,000 distinct CDR3 sequences, with 20% to 25% as singletons. The origin of this receptor is a human donor in good health. Some libraries in this study had Jurkat cell RNA spiked in. Material for sequencing was naive CD8+ T cells from blood, with Jurkat cell RNA spiked in. The sample's subset: FACS-sorted CD8+CD4-CCR7+CD45RA+ naive T cells. The chain couples TRBV15 to TRBJ1-5; 10 bases are shared with TRBD1. The CDR3 loop is CATGQGRYSNQPQHF. The CDR3 nucleotides read TGTGCCACGGGACAGGGGCGATATAGCAATCAGCCCCAGCATTTT. Supplemented by reference TRBV15 and TRBJ1-5, the full variable domain reads DAMVIQNPRYQVTQFGKPVTLSCSQTLNHNVMYWYQQKSSQAPKLLFHYYDKDFNNEADTPDNFQSRRPNTSFCFLDIRSPGLGDTAMYLCATGQGRYSNQPQHFGDGTRLSIL.